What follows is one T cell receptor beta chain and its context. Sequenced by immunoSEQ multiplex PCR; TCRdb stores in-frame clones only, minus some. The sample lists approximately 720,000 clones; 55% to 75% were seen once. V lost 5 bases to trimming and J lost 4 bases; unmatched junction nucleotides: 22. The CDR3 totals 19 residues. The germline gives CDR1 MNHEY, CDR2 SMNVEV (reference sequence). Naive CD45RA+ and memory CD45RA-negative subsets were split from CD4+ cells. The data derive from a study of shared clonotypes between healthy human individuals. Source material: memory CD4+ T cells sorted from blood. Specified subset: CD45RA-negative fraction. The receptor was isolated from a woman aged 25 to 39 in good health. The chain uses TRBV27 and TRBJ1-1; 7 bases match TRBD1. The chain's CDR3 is CASSPPRQGSLPWTTEAFF. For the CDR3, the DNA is TGTGCCAGCAGTCCCCCCCGACAGGGTAGTTTACCGTGGACCACTGAAGCTTTCTTT.